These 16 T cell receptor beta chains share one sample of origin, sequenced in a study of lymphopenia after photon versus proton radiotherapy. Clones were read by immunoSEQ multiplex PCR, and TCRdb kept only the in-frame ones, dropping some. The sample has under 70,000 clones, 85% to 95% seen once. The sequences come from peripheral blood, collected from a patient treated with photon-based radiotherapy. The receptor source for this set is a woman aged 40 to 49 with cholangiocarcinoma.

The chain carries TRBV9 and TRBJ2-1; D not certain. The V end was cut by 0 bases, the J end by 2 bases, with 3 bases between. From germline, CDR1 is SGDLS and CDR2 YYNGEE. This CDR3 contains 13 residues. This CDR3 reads CASSVATYNEQFF. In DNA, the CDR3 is TGTGCCAGCAGCGTAGCCACCTACAATGAGCAGTTCTTC.

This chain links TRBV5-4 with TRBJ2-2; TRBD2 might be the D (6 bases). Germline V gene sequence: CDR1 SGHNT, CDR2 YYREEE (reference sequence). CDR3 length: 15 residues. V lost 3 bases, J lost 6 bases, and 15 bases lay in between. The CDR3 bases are TGTGCCAGCAGCTACGCGGGATCGGGGTCCGGGGAGCTGTTTTTT. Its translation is CASSYAGSGSGELFF. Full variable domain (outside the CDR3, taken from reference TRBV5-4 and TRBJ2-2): ETGVTQSPTHLIKTRGQQVTLRCSSQSGHNTVSWYQQALGQGPQFIFQYYREEENGRGNFPPRFSGLQFPNYSSELNVNALELDDSALYLCASSYAGSGSGELFFGEGSRLTVL.

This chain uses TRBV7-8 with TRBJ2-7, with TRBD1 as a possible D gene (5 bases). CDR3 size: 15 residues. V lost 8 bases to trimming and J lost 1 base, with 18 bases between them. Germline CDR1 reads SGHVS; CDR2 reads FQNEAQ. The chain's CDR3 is CASCSGNQLSYEQYF. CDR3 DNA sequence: TGTGCCAGCTGCTCAGGGAATCAATTGTCCTACGAGCAGTACTTC.

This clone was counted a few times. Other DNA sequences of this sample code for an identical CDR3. CDR3 residues: CASSLNTGELFF. DNA for the CDR3: TGTGCCAGCAGCCTTAACACCGGGGAGCTGTTTTTT. V gene TRBV7-2 combines with J gene TRBJ2-2; D is unclear. V dropped 5 bases and J dropped 2 bases, with 3 bases sitting between them. Germline-derived CDR1 and CDR2 are SGHTA and FQGNSA. The CDR3 totals 12 residues.

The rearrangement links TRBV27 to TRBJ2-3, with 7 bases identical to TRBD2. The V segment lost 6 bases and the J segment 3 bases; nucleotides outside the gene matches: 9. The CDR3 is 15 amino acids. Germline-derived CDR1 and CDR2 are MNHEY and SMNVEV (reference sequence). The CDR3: CASSLAARSTDTQYF. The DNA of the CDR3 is TGTGCCAGCAGCCTAGCGGCAAGGAGTACAGATACGCAGTATTTT.

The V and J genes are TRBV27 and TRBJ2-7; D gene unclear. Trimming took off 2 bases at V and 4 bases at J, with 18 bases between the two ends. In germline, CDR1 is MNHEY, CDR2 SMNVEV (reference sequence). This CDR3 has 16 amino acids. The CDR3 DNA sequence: TGTGCCAGCAGTTTAATTCGGCCTCCGCTGCGATACGAGCAGTACTTC. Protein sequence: CASSLIRPPLRYEQYF.

In DNA form, the CDR3 reads TGTGCCAGCAGATTGGGCAGGATCTCCTACGAGCAGTACTTC. Its translation: CASRLGRISYEQYF. The rearrangement links TRBV13 to TRBJ2-7; no reliable D call. The CDR3 contains 14 residues. The germline CDR1 and CDR2 sequences are PRHDT and FYEKMQ (reference sequence). V was clipped by 6 bases and J by 0 bases, with 12 bases between them.

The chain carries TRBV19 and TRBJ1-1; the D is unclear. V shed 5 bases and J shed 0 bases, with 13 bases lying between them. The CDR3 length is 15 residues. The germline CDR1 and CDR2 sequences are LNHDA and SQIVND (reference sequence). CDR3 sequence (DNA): TGTGCCAGTAGTCTTACACTTACCTTGAACACTGAAGCTTTCTTT. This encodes CASSLTLTLNTEAFF.

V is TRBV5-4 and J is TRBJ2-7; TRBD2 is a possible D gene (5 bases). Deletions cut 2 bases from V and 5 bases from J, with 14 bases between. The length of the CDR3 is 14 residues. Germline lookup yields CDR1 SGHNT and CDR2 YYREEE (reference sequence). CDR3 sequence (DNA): TGTGCCAGCAGCTTTAGCGATGGGGAAAACGAGCAGTACTTC. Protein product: CASSFSDGENEQYF.

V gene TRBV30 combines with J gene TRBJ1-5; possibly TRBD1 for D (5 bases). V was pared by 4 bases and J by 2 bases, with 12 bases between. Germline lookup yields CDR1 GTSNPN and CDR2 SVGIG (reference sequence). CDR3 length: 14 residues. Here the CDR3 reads CAWTGSRGNQPQHF. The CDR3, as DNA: TGTGCCTGGACAGGGTCTCGGGGCAATCAGCCCCAGCATTTT.

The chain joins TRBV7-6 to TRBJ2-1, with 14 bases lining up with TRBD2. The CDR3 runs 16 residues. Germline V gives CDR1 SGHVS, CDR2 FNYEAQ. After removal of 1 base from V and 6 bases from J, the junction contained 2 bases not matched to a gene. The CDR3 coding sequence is TGTGCCAGCAGCTTAGTTGGGACTAGCGGGAGCAATGAGCAGTTCTTC. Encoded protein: CASSLVGTSGSNEQFF.

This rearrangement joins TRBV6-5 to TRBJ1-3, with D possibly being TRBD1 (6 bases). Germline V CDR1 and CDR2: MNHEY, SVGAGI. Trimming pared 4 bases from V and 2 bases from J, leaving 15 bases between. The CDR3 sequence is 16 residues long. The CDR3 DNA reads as TGTGCCAGCAGTTTAACCCCCAACAGGGCTGGAAACACCATATATTTT. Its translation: CASSLTPNRAGNTIYF.

CDR3 sequence (DNA): TGTGCCAGCAGCTTTGGGCCGAACACTGAAGCTTTCTTT. Translation gives CASSFGPNTEAFF. The V call is TRBV7-2, the J call TRBJ1-1; D not resolved. Trimming took 3 bases from V and 1 from J, leaving 6 bases between them. This CDR3 is built from 13 residues. Looked up from germline, CDR1 is SGHTA and CDR2 is FQGNSA.

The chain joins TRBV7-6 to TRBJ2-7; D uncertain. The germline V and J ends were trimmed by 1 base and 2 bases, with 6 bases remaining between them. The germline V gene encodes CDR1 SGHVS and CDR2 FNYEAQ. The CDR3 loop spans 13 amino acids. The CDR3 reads CASSLDPAYEQYF. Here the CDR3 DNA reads TGTGCCAGCAGCTTAGATCCAGCCTACGAGCAGTACTTC.

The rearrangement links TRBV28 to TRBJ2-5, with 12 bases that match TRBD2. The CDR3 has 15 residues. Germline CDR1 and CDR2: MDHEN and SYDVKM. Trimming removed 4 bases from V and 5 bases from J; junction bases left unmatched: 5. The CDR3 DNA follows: TGTGCCAGCAGTTCGACTAGCGGGAGTTCTGAGACCCAGTACTTC. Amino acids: CASSSTSGSSETQYF.

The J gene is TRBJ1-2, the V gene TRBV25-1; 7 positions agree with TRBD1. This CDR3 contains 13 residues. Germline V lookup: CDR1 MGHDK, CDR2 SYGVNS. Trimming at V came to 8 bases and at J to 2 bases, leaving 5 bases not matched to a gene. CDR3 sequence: CASSDRENYGYTF. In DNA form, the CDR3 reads TGTGCCAGCTCTGACAGGGAAAACTATGGCTACACCTTC.